The rows below give T cell receptor beta chains drawn from one sample of a study of blood T cell repertoires in COVID-19. The data were produced by immunoSEQ multiplex PCR, yet TCRdb's version contains in-frame clones alone and is incomplete. The data show about 83,000 clones, about 92% seen once. Material for sequencing was peripheral blood. The receptors stem from a woman aged 80 or over with active or convalescent COVID-19. CDR3s include the opening cysteine and the closing phenylalanine or tryptophan.

CDR3: CASSYGTVTGELFF
V: TRBV6-2/TRBV6-3
length: 14
J: TRBJ2-2

CDR3: CASSPQTGAAFGNQPQHF
V: TRBV18
length: 18
J: TRBJ1-5

CDR3: CASSYDSAPQETQYF
V: TRBV7-2
length: 15
J: TRBJ2-5

CDR3: CASSLENRRNTEAFF
V: TRBV7-2
length: 15
J: TRBJ1-1

CDR3: CASSLVGAGNTIYF
V: TRBV5-1
length: 14
J: TRBJ1-3

CDR3: CASSLVKGTGIAGANVLTF
V: TRBV7-9
length: 19
J: TRBJ2-6

CDR3: CASSEMGQYNEQFF
V: TRBV2
length: 14
J: TRBJ2-1

CDR3: CASSLDGRRNTEAFF
V: TRBV5-1
length: 15
J: TRBJ1-1

CDR3: CASSRDNSNYGYTF
V: TRBV5-4
length: 14
J: TRBJ1-2

CDR3: CARGRGGLSEQFF
V: TRBV2
length: 13
J: TRBJ2-1

CDR3: CATSEGRETEAFF
V: TRBV24-1
length: 13
J: TRBJ1-1

CDR3: CASSPKGVQGTEAFF
V: TRBV18
length: 15
J: TRBJ1-1

CDR3: CASSRGLAGALTGELFF
V: TRBV3-1/TRBV3-2
length: 17
J: TRBJ2-2

CDR3: CASSPRTGDYEQYF
V: TRBV7-7
length: 14
J: TRBJ2-7

CDR3: CASSLSRPAIGNQPQHF
V: TRBV28
length: 17
J: TRBJ1-5

CDR3: CASSPRYLQGINEQYF
V: TRBV18
length: 16
J: TRBJ2-7

CDR3: CASSFPGGETQYF
V: TRBV11-1
length: 13
J: TRBJ2-5

CDR3: CASRLGGSGNEQFF
V: TRBV11-2
length: 14
J: TRBJ2-1

CDR3: CASSQTNTDTQYF
V: TRBV4-1
length: 13
J: TRBJ2-3

CDR3: CASSSGHTDTQYF
V: TRBV7-3
length: 13
J: TRBJ2-3

CDR3: CASSIGTGQANEQFF
V: TRBV19
length: 15
J: TRBJ2-1

CDR3: CASSVEGSGGFNEQFF
V: TRBV9
length: 16
J: TRBJ2-1

CDR3: CASSQGTGPSTEAFF
V: TRBV3-1/TRBV3-2
length: 15
J: TRBJ1-1

CDR3: CASSGTGGDIQYF
V: TRBV12-3/TRBV12-4
length: 13
J: TRBJ2-4

CDR3: CASSDQENTEAFF
V: TRBV5-1
length: 13
J: TRBJ1-1

CDR3: CAWSKGQGAGGYTF
V: TRBV30
length: 14
J: TRBJ1-2

CDR3: CASSQDWGGDIQYF
V: TRBV4-3
length: 14
J: TRBJ2-4

CDR3: CASSLGQIIDYGYTF
V: TRBV5-4
length: 15
J: TRBJ1-2

CDR3: CASSLEGRGAFF
V: TRBV5-1
length: 12
J: TRBJ1-1

CDR3: CASSATSGGAADTQYF
V: TRBV7-2
length: 16
J: TRBJ2-3

CDR3: CASSQVYGGNTIYF
V: TRBV14
length: 14
J: TRBJ1-3

CDR3: CASSLREEQFF
V: TRBV7-8
length: 11
J: TRBJ2-1

CDR3: CASSEATSGVYEQYF
V: TRBV2
length: 15
J: TRBJ2-7

CDR3: CASSTGQILNTEAFF
V: TRBV19
length: 15
J: TRBJ1-1

CDR3: CASSLRAGPHGYTF
V: TRBV7-3
length: 14
J: TRBJ1-2

CDR3: CASSQERGDGGQPQHF
V: TRBV4-2
length: 16
J: TRBJ1-5

CDR3: CASSRTGGSEKLFF
V: TRBV5-1
length: 14
J: TRBJ1-4

CDR3: CASSSGQRYGYTF
V: TRBV19
length: 13
J: TRBJ1-2

CDR3: CASSLGGQSRGGYTF
V: TRBV19
length: 15
J: TRBJ1-2

CDR3: CSAWGHSEQYF
V: TRBV20-1
length: 11
J: TRBJ2-7

CDR3: CASSQAELNEKLFF
V: TRBV18
length: 14
J: TRBJ1-4

CDR3: CASSLSGLIYEQYF
V: TRBV5-6
length: 14
J: TRBJ2-7

CDR3: CASSSTTGTPYGYTF
V: TRBV7-2
length: 15
J: TRBJ1-2

CDR3: CASSPPEALRTEAFF
V: TRBV18
length: 15
J: TRBJ1-1

CDR3: CASTTGTRGRNQPQHF
V: TRBV6-6
length: 16
J: TRBJ1-5

CDR3: CASSLVAGQLYEQYF
V: TRBV11-2
length: 15
J: TRBJ2-7

CDR3: CSAGQVVNTEAFF
V: TRBV29-1
length: 13
J: TRBJ1-1

CDR3: CASSPPTDTQYF
V: TRBV12-3/TRBV12-4
length: 12
J: TRBJ2-3

CDR3: CASGGTGSYSGNTIYF
V: TRBV7-6
length: 16
J: TRBJ1-3